The entry below gives a single T cell receptor beta chain sequence along with its context. Antigen: not known. This sample is drawn from a study of radiation and T cells in renal cell carcinoma. Findings and caveats of the study: In blood, top tumor clones expanded by 2 weeks, shrinking by 4. Baseline intratumoral clonotype presence is unknown without pretreatment biopsies.

The CDR3 contains 15 residues. V gave up 0 bases and J gave up 0 bases, with 9 bases separating them. Germline values: CDR1 SGDLS, CDR2 YYNGEE. Only in-frame clones appear in the TCRdb table, and some are missing; sequencing was by immunoSEQ multiplex PCR. The sample lists tens of thousands of clones, over 80% occurring once. Time point indicated: blood 4 weeks post-SBRT, at nephrectomy. This sample's treatment: 15 Gy SBRT to primary tumor, nephrectomy 4 weeks later. Nephrectomy followed 15 Gy stereotactic body radiation by 4 weeks. V and J are TRBV9 and TRBJ1-1; no definite D call. The source was blood, collected from a patient whose treatment included radiotherapy and nephrectomy. This clonotype was sampled from a man in his fifties with renal cell carcinoma. The CDR3 here is CASSVDPDMNTEAFF. CDR3 DNA sequence: TGTGCCAGCAGCGTAGACCCAGATATGAACACTGAAGCTTTCTTT.